A selection of T cell receptor beta chains follows, all from one sample in a study of technical replicates of blood from a few donors. Clones were read by immunoSEQ multiplex PCR, and TCRdb kept only the in-frame ones, dropping some. Counted here are 78,000 or so clones, about nine tenths occurring once; the ten biggest clones make up roughly 0.38%. Material for sequencing was T cells isolated from PBMCs. Every receptor here comes from a human donor in good health. The CDR3 runs from the conserved cysteine through the conserved F or W. Each record gives: V gene, D gene, J gene, clone size, CDR3 DNA, CDR3 protein. The D gene is left open where the match is weak. Clone size is given for some rows only: seen once, a few or many times, or a class if the clone is expanded.

TRBV10-3	TRBD2	TRBJ2-5	.	TGTGCCATCAGTCAAAGCGGGGGAGAGACCCAGTACTTC	CAISQSGGETQYF
TRBV6-5	.	TRBJ2-6	.	TGTGCCAGCAGTTACGAGCTCTCTGGGGCCAACGTCCTGACTTTC	CASSYELSGANVLTF
TRBV27	.	TRBJ2-7	.	TGTGCCAGCAGTTCCAGGCTCGAGCAGTACTTC	CASSSRLEQYF
TRBV30	.	TRBJ1-5	.	TGTGCCTGGAGTTCAGGGCTTCAGCCCCAGCATTTT	CAWSSGLQPQHF
TRBV6-5	TRBD1	TRBJ1-2	.	TGTGCCAGCAGACGGGACAGGGAGGGCGGCGGCTACACCTTC	CASRRDREGGGYTF
TRBV4-2	.	TRBJ2-3	.	TGTGCCAGCAGCCAAGAGGGCAGTAGCACAGATACGCAGTATTTT	CASSQEGSSTDTQYF
TRBV30	TRBD1	TRBJ1-2	.	TGTGCCTGGAGCGGGGACAGGGGATTTGACTATGGCTACACCTTC	CAWSGDRGFDYGYTF
TRBV13	.	TRBJ2-1	.	TGTGCCAGCAGCCCATCTCGGAATGAGCAGTTCTTC	CASSPSRNEQFF
TRBV11-2	TRBD2	TRBJ2-3	.	TGTGCCAGCAGCTTAGAAGCGGGAGGGCCGGGGACTAGCACAGATACGCAGTATTTT	CASSLEAGGPGTSTDTQYF
TRBV10-1	TRBD2	TRBJ2-1	.	TGCGCCAGTACTCGGACAGGCCTTACTAGCGGGAGAAGAAATGAGCAGTTCTTC	CASTRTGLTSGRRNEQFF
TRBV7-7	.	TRBJ2-5	.	TGTGCTAGCAGCGTCAGGGCCCTCCTGGGGGAGACCCAGTACTTC	CASSVRALLGETQYF
TRBV11-2	.	TRBJ1-1	.	TGTGCCAGCAGCCCTGGGGGCCAGCTGAACACTGAAGCTTTCTTT	CASSPGGQLNTEAFF
TRBV30	.	TRBJ1-3	once	TGTGCCTGGAACCCTCTCAGGATACCAAACACCATATATTTT	CAWNPLRIPNTIYF
TRBV7-3	.	TRBJ2-2	few	TGTGCCAGCAGTTTTCAACTCGGGGAGCTGTTTTTT	CASSFQLGELFF
TRBV5-1	.	TRBJ2-2	.	TGCGCCAGCAGCTTGGAAGCAGGGCAAGACACCGGGGAGCTGTTTTTT	CASSLEAGQDTGELFF
TRBV7-2	TRBD2	TRBJ2-3	.	TGTGCCAGCAGCTTGAGCGGGAGGGGCACAGATACGCAGTATTTT	CASSLSGRGTDTQYF
TRBV7-8	.	TRBJ1-3	.	TGTGCCAGCAGCTCCACTTCCGGGGTCCACCCTGGAAACACCATATATTTT	CASSSTSGVHPGNTIYF
TRBV20-1	.	TRBJ1-1	few	TGCAGTCTGAGTGAGAACACTGAAGCTTTCTTT	CSLSENTEAFF
TRBV10-1	.	TRBJ2-3	.	TGCGCCAGCAGTGAAAGCCCGGGGGGCACAGATACGCAGTATTTT	CASSESPGGTDTQYF
TRBV6-6	.	TRBJ1-1	.	TGTGCCAGCAGTTACTCGACTAGGGAAGCTTTCTTT	CASSYSTREAFF
TRBV4-2	.	TRBJ1-5	.	TGTGCCAGCAGCCAAGCCTCGACAGTGGAGCAGCCCCAGCATTTT	CASSQASTVEQPQHF
TRBV9	TRBD2	TRBJ2-3	.	TGTGCCAGCACTTCTAGCGGGACTATCACAGATACGCAGTATTTT	CASTSSGTITDTQYF
TRBV27	TRBD1	TRBJ2-7	.	TGTGCCAGCAGCTCGGACAGGGTGGACGAGCAGTACTTC	CASSSDRVDEQYF
TRBV7-8	TRBD1	TRBJ1-2	.	TGTGCCAGCAGCTTAGAAGGCGACAGGGGCTATGGCTACACCTTC	CASSLEGDRGYGYTF
TRBV14	.	TRBJ2-7	few	TGTGCCAGCAGCCAAGCATTGGGAGATTCCTACGAGCAGTACTTC	CASSQALGDSYEQYF
TRBV19	.	TRBJ1-2	.	TGTGCCAGTAGTACCCCGACACATTCTAACTATGGCTACACCTTC	CASSTPTHSNYGYTF
TRBV5-1	.	TRBJ1-2	.	TGCGCCAGCAGCTTGGGGGACTTATCAATTGGCTACACCTTC	CASSLGDLSIGYTF
TRBV9	TRBD1	TRBJ1-5	few	TGTGCCAGCAGTAAAGGGGCAGGGGGCAACCAGCCCCAGCATTTT	CASSKGAGGNQPQHF
TRBV9	.	TRBJ1-1	.	TGTGCCAGCAGCGTAGCTGCGGACACTGAAGCTTTCTTT	CASSVAADTEAFF
TRBV28	TRBD1	TRBJ2-7	once	TGTGCCAGCAGTATACAGGGGCCGGTCTACGAGCAGTACTTC	CASSIQGPVYEQYF
TRBV19	.	TRBJ2-5	.	TGTGCCAGTAGCTCCTCCCAGGGGCGCATGGAGACCCAGTACTTC	CASSSSQGRMETQYF
TRBV11-1	TRBD2	TRBJ2-1	.	TGTGCCAGCAGTAAGCGGGAGATCGACAATGAGCAGTTCTTC	CASSKREIDNEQFF
TRBV5-6	TRBD1	TRBJ2-7	.	TGTGCCAGCACCCCCCGGACAGGGGGCTCCTACGAGCAGTACTTC	CASTPRTGGSYEQYF
TRBV7-2	.	TRBJ2-7	.	TGTGCCAGCAGCACCCAGACTAAAGCCACCTACGAGCAGTACTTC	CASSTQTKATYEQYF
TRBV7-2	TRBD1	TRBJ1-2	.	TGTGCCAGCAGCGCTAAGACAGGGGGCGGCGATGGCTACACCTTC	CASSAKTGGGDGYTF
TRBV19	.	TRBJ1-5	.	TGTGCCAGTAGTATAGATGAGGCCCATCCCAATCAGCCCCAGCATTTT	CASSIDEAHPNQPQHF
TRBV2	.	TRBJ2-7	.	TGTGCCAGCAGTGAAGGGGATCTAGCCGCCTACGAGCAGTACTTC	CASSEGDLAAYEQYF
TRBV5-1	.	TRBJ1-1	.	TGCGCCAGCAGCGGGGGCCCAGGGGACCTGAACACTGAAGCTTTCTTT	CASSGGPGDLNTEAFF
TRBV5-4	TRBD1	TRBJ2-7	.	TGTGCCAGCAGCGAAGGACAGGGTCGTACCTACGAGCAGTACTTC	CASSEGQGRTYEQYF
TRBV10-3	TRBD2	TRBJ2-1	.	TGTGCCATCAGTGTTCAGCGGGAGATCAATGAGCAGTTCTTC	CAISVQREINEQFF
TRBV5-1	.	TRBJ2-2	.	TGCGCCAGCAGCTTGGCAGGGGCGAACACCGGGGAGCTGTTTTTT	CASSLAGANTGELFF
TRBV6-4	.	TRBJ2-1	.	TGTGCCAGCAGTGACACGTGGAAGAGGTCCTACAATGAGCAGTTCTTC	CASSDTWKRSYNEQFF
TRBV11-1	.	TRBJ2-2	few	TGTGCCAGTCAGGGTGCCAGCACCGGGGAGCTGTTTTTT	CASQGASTGELFF
TRBV21-1	.	TRBJ2-7	.	TGTGCCAGCAGCAAAGTATACAGGGACCTCTACGAGCAGTACTTC	CASSKVYRDLYEQYF
TRBV9	.	TRBJ1-1	.	TGTGCCAGCAGCGTAGTCGGAGGGCTATCCGAAGCTTTCTTT	CASSVVGGLSEAFF
TRBV28	.	TRBJ2-5	.	TGTGCCAGCACGACCTCTATGACTGTTTCGGAGACCCAGTACTTC	CASTTSMTVSETQYF
TRBV29-1	TRBD1	TRBJ1-4	once	TGCAGCGTCTCGGAGGACAGGTGGGAAAAACTGTTTTTT	CSVSEDRWEKLFF
TRBV4-1	TRBD2	TRBJ2-3	.	TGCGCCAGCAGCCAAGTGGGAGCGGGAGTAGATACGCAGTATTTT	CASSQVGAGVDTQYF
TRBV6-4	.	TRBJ1-2	.	TGTGCCAGCAGTGCGGACAGCAGATCCTATGGCTACACCTTC	CASSADSRSYGYTF
TRBV7-8	TRBD1	TRBJ1-2	.	TGTGCCAGCAGCTTGGACAGGGGTTCTTTCTATGGCTACACCTTC	CASSLDRGSFYGYTF
TRBV6-1	TRBD2	TRBJ2-2	.	TGTGCCAGCAGTGCAAGCGGGAGGAACACCGGGGAGCTGTTTTTT	CASSASGRNTGELFF
TRBV28	TRBD2	TRBJ2-1	once	TGTGCCAGCAGTTTTGCGGGAGACTACAATGAGCAGTTCTTC	CASSFAGDYNEQFF
TRBV10-3	TRBD2	TRBJ2-5	.	TGTGCCATCAGTGAAGGTAGCGGGAGAGAAGAGACCCAGTACTTC	CAISEGSGREETQYF
TRBV10-3	TRBD2	TRBJ2-1	few	TGTGCCATCAATTCTGGGGCTAGCGGGAGTTTCTCCTACAATGAGCAGTTCTTC	CAINSGASGSFSYNEQFF
TRBV2	TRBD1	TRBJ2-7	.	TGTGCCAGCAGTGAAGAGACAGGGAGCTCCTACGAGCAGTACTTC	CASSEETGSSYEQYF
TRBV7-9	.	TRBJ1-2	.	TGTGCCAGCAGCTTAGTTCGGGGCTATGGCTACACCTTC	CASSLVRGYGYTF
TRBV27	.	TRBJ1-2	.	TGTGCCAGCAGTTTATACAGCGGAATAGGGAGCTACACCTTC	CASSLYSGIGSYTF
TRBV20-1	.	TRBJ2-3	.	TGCAGTGCCCGGACAACAGATACGCAGTATTTT	CSARTTDTQYF
TRBV2	.	TRBJ2-5	.	TGTGCCAGCAGGCGGGGGACAGGCGGAGGGCTGGAGACCCAGTACTTC	CASRRGTGGGLETQYF
TRBV4-3	.	TRBJ2-3	once	TGCGCCAGCAGCCAAAATATGTTAGGACACATCACAGATACGCAGTATTTT	CASSQNMLGHITDTQYF